This TCR beta chain came from a study of identical twins. Broader study findings: Researchers reported weaker excess twin sharing in beta out-of-frame sequences. For out-of-frame alpha sequences shared by twins, low generation probability was in excess.

Template switching (which added a universal primer site) was used, and cDNA carried unique molecular identifiers. Each CDR3 protein is one row after TCRdb ran MiXCR on the 5' RACE reads. The table records more than 650,000 distinct CDR3 sequences, around 5.7% of them present only once. There are many counts of this clonotype. Antigen specificity is unknown. Healthy Caucasians provided all donations. V lost 4 bases and J 15 bases, leaving 13 bases between the germline ends. Germline CDR1 and CDR2: SGHDN and FVKESK. The CDR3 contains 12 residues. The sample consisted of naive T cells sorted from blood. This clonotype was obtained from a man in his late teens or twenties in good health. The chain links TRBV14 to TRBJ1-6; TRBD1 is a possible D gene (6 bases). The CDR3 DNA reads TGTGCCAGCAGCCCAGCAGGGGAAAACCTCCACTTT. It specifies CASSPAGENLHF.